This paragraph reports one TCR beta chain. A junction boundary mismatches the germline segment, possibly from a read error. The data belong to a study of Ad26.COV2.S vaccination and SARS-CoV-2 variants. In the study overall: The Ad26.COV2.S arm of the COV1001 trial was where the donor was placed.

The CDR3 has 14 residues. Germline V gene lookup returns CDR1 MNHEY and CDR2 SVGEGT. TCRdb keeps only in-frame clones here, not all; method: immunoSEQ multiplex PCR. Altogether about 350,000 clones are present, roughly 90% being singletons, with the ten largest covering under 6%. Treatment defined: roughly 19 received Ad26.COV2.S at low or high dose, single or two shots; about 5 received placebo; per-sample allocation not given. Specimens were obtained on day 63 following the first vaccine or placebo injection. Vaccination employed an Ad26 vector expressing the Wuhan-strain SARS-CoV-2 spike. The chain carries TRBV6-2 or TRBV6-3 and TRBJ1-2, with D uncertain. The input for sequencing was peripheral blood, taken in a trial of Ad26.COV2.S vaccine versus placebo. The receptor was derived from a person between 18 and 59 years old who received the Ad26.COV2.S COVID-19 vaccine or a placebo. CDR3 sequence: CASSPFFTTSWLNF. The CDR3 nucleotides read TGTGCCAGCAGTCCATTCTTCACGACCTCATGGCTTAACTTC.